These 28 T cell receptor beta chains share one sample of origin, sequenced in a study of shared clonotypes between healthy human individuals. The data were produced by immunoSEQ multiplex PCR, yet TCRdb's version contains in-frame clones alone and is incomplete. The sample has a few million clones, approximately 95% seen once; the top ten hold under 0.45%. The specimen was naive CD4+ T cells from PBMCs. Subset specified: CD45RA+ positively selected. All receptors derive from a man aged 18-30 years in good health. Some clones in this sample may be carry-over from other donors' samples.

The V and J genes are TRBV6-4 and TRBJ2-7, with 9 bases matching TRBD2. Per the germline V gene, CDR1 is MRHNA and CDR2 is SNTAGT. This CDR3 region has 16 residues. V was clipped by 4 bases and J by 6 bases; unmatched bases: 13. The CDR3 DNA reads as TGTGCCAGCAGTGGGATGGGGAGAAGCGGGAGGCTCGAGCAGTACTTC. Residues: CASSGMGRSGRLEQYF.

The chain employs TRBV7-9 and TRBJ2-7, with TRBD2 matching over 16 bases. V was clipped by 4 bases and J by 1 base; unmatched bases: 7. CDR1 and CDR2 from the germline V gene are SEHNR and FQNEAQ (reference sequence). This CDR3 comprises 18 residues. The CDR3 bases are TGTGCCAGCAGCTCGGGACTAGCGGGAGGGCCGAGGTCCTACGAGCAGTACTTC. Its protein product is CASSSGLAGGPRSYEQYF.

The CDR3 is CASSQDTEGRDRGPGGYTF. DNA for the CDR3: TGTGCCAGCAGCCAAGATACCGAAGGGCGGGACAGGGGACCGGGGGGCTACACCTTC. This sequence joins TRBV4-2 and TRBJ1-2; 10 positions agree with TRBD1. This CDR3 has 19 amino acids. V trimming: 0 bases; J trimming: 8 bases; junction bases outside the gene matches: 18. Per germline, CDR1 LGHNA and CDR2 YNFKEQ.

The CDR3 protein is CASSESDRSNEKLFF. CDR3 DNA sequence: TGTGCCAGCAGTGAAAGTGACAGGAGTAATGAAAAACTGTTTTTT. The V gene is TRBV25-1, the J gene TRBJ1-4; weak D call: TRBD1 (6 bases). CDR1 MGHDK and CDR2 SYGVNS come from the germline V gene. Trimming removed 2 bases at V and 4 bases at J, with 11 bases between. This CDR3 is built from 15 residues.

Details on this clone: The DNA is left out, because the CDR3 cannot be placed on it with certainty; the CDR3 is given as TCRdb lists it. CDR3 region: CSPQVSGQGFNEQFF. The chain has TRBV29-1 and TRBJ2-1; the D call TRBD1 from the table was never checked on the DNA. Germline loops: CDR1 SQVTM, CDR2 ANQGSEA. A total of 15 residues make up the CDR3, ends included.

The chain employs TRBV18 and TRBJ1-5, with 8 bases matching TRBD1. Germline loops: CDR1 KGHSH, CDR2 LQKENI. CDR3 size: 13 residues. The V and J ends lost 10 bases and 0 bases, in that order; junction bases with no gene match: 2. The CDR3 region is CATQGASNQPQHF. CDR3 coding DNA: TGTGCCACCCAGGGGGCTAGCAATCAGCCCCAGCATTTT.

The gene calls are TRBV4-1 and TRBJ2-7, with no clear D. With 1 base removed from V and 0 bases from J, the gap between germline ends came to 10 bases. The CDR3 length is 15 residues. Germline V gene lookup returns CDR1 MGHRA and CDR2 YSYEKL. The CDR3 region is CASSQGATLSYEQYF. The DNA of the CDR3 is TGCGCCAGCAGCCAAGGGGCCACCCTCTCCTACGAGCAGTACTTC.

Note on this clone: This CDR3 is also generated by other DNA sequences in the sample. The CDR3 spells CASRPPAGELFF. The CDR3, as DNA: TGTGCCAGTAGGCCCCCCGCCGGGGAGCTGTTTTTT. This chain joins TRBV19 and TRBJ2-2; D ambiguous. This CDR3 is built from 12 residues. The V gene lost 6 bases and the J gene lost 6 bases, with 8 bases spanning the gap. Germline V gene sequence: CDR1 LNHDA, CDR2 SQIVND (reference sequence). The full variable domain, in which reference TRBV19 and TRBJ2-2 provide the parts outside the CDR3, is DGGITQSPKYLFRKEGQNVTLSCEQNLNHDAMYWYRQDPGQGLRLIYYSQIVNDFQKGDIAEGYSVSREKKESFPLTVTSAQKNPTAFYLCASRPPAGELFFGEGSRLTVL.

The chain links TRBV6-4 to TRBJ2-3; D is possibly TRBD2 (5 bases). Trimming cost V 6 bases and J 9 bases, with 16 bases left between them. The germline V gene encodes CDR1 MRHNA and CDR2 SNTAGT. This CDR3 has 13 residues. In DNA form, the CDR3 reads TGTGCCAGCAGCATCGTTCTAGCCGGCACGCAGTATTTT. Protein sequence: CASSIVLAGTQYF.

This sequence joins TRBV6-4 and TRBJ2-1; TRBD1 matches 8 bases. CDR3 length: 15 residues. V lost 5 bases and J lost 3; bases outside the gene matches: 6. Per germline, CDR1 MRHNA and CDR2 SNTAGT. For the CDR3, the DNA is TGTGCCAGCAGTCGCCACAGGGGGGACTACAATGAGCAGTTCTTC. This gives the protein CASSRHRGDYNEQFF.

V is TRBV7-2 and J is TRBJ2-5; D may correspond to TRBD1 or TRBD2 (5 bases each). The germline V gene has CDR1 SGHTA and CDR2 FQGNSA. Trimming cost V 4 bases and J 2 bases, with 11 bases left between them. The CDR3 extends over 14 amino acids. CDR3 coding DNA: TGTGCCAGCAGCTCGGCCGGGGCGCAAGAGACCCAGTACTTC. Protein: CASSSAGAQETQYF.

V gene TRBV14 combines with J gene TRBJ2-5, with D perhaps TRBD2 (5 bases). V lost 0 bases to trimming and J lost 8 bases, with 16 bases between them. The germline gives CDR1 SGHDN, CDR2 FVKESK. CDR3 length: 15 residues. CDR3 nucleotides: TGTGCCAGCAGCCAAGAGCACCTCCTCCGGGATACCCAGTACTTC. This encodes CASSQEHLLRDTQYF.

V and J are TRBV5-4 and TRBJ1-3, with D hard to call. There are 14 residues in the CDR3. Per the germline V gene, CDR1 is SGHNT and CDR2 is YYREEE (reference sequence). Between the trimmed V and J ends, which lost 3 bases and 2 bases, there was a span of 9 bases. The CDR3 nucleotides read TGTGCCAGCAGCTCCCCCTCAGCTGGAAACACCATATATTTT. Translation: CASSSPSAGNTIYF.

About this clone: Other DNA variants within this sample encode the same CDR3. The chain employs TRBV27 and TRBJ2-7; TRBD2 matches at 10 bases. The germline V gene has CDR1 MNHEY and CDR2 SMNVEV (reference sequence). V lost 2 bases to trimming and J lost 5 bases; unmatched junction nucleotides: 3. CDR3 length: 14 residues. The DNA for the CDR3 is TGTGCCAGCAGTTTAGGCCTAGCGGGAGACGAGCAGTACTTC. It translates to CASSLGLAGDEQYF.

Here the CDR3 reads CASSLGLAGQNQETQYF. The CDR3 coding sequence is TGCGCCAGCAGCTTGGGTTTAGCGGGACAAAACCAAGAGACCCAGTACTTC. This sequence joins TRBV5-1 and TRBJ2-5; TRBD2 matches at 8 bases. The CDR3 runs 17 residues. V dropped 0 bases and J dropped 0; count of bases not matched to a gene: 7. Germline CDR1 is SGHRS and CDR2 is YFSETQ.

The chain couples TRBV2 to TRBJ1-2; no firm D call. CDR3 length equals 11 residues. Germline-derived CDR1 and CDR2 are SNHLY and FYNNEI. Trimming shortened V by 7 bases and J by 2 bases, and 5 bases separated the two germline ends. The CDR3 DNA reads as TGTGCCAGCATGATGAACTATGGCTACACCTTC. Its translation: CASMMNYGYTF. Looking up the rest from reference TRBV2 and TRBJ1-2 gives the full variable domain: EPEVTQTPSHQVTQMGQEVILRCVPISNHLYFYWYRQILGQKVEFLVSFYNNEISEKSEIFDDQFSVERPDGSNFTLKIRSTKLEDSAMYFCASMMNYGYTFGSGTRLTVV.

V gene TRBV28 combines with J gene TRBJ2-2; D is uncertain. Germline lookup yields CDR1 MDHEN and CDR2 SYDVKM. V gave up 2 bases and J gave up 5 bases, with 9 bases separating them. The CDR3 runs 14 residues. CDR3 DNA sequence: TGTGCCAGCAGTTTAACCGCGGCTACCGGGGAGCTGTTTTTT. It translates to CASSLTAATGELFF.

The chain joins TRBV7-2 to TRBJ2-3, with 7 bases lining up with TRBD1. The CDR3 consists of 14 residues. With 6 bases clipped from V and 4 bases from J, the junction kept 7 bases outside the gene matches. Looked up from germline, CDR1 is SGHTA and CDR2 is FQGNSA. The CDR3 nucleotides are TGTGCCAGCAGGCCCGACAGGGACCCAGATACGCAGTATTTT. Translating gives CASRPDRDPDTQYF.

This chain connects TRBV2 to TRBJ2-7; maybe TRBD2 (6 bases). The CDR3 is made up of 12 amino acids. Trimming removed 7 bases from V and 9 bases from J, with 16 bases in between. Germline V gives CDR1 SNHLY, CDR2 FYNNEI. The CDR3 loop reads CASTTPGDRQYF. CDR3 nucleotides: TGTGCCAGCACCACTCCGGGGGATCGGCAGTACTTC.

This clone has just one count. The V and J genes are TRBV6-4 and TRBJ1-2; 11 bases are shared with TRBD1. CDR3 size: 15 residues. Germline V CDR1 and CDR2: MRHNA, SNTAGT. With V trimmed by 0 bases and J by 7 bases, 4 bases remained unmatched. The CDR3 loop reads CASSDSGTGGGGYTF. The CDR3 DNA sequence: TGTGCCAGCAGTGACTCAGGGACAGGGGGTGGTGGCTACACCTTC.

This chain connects TRBV4-3 to TRBJ2-3; no clear D. The CDR3 covers 17 residues. V was pared by 0 bases and J by 2 bases, with 15 bases between. Germline V gene sequence: CDR1 LGHNA, CDR2 YSLEER. CDR3 sequence: CASSQDSARLLTDTQYF. CDR3 nucleotides: TGCGCCAGCAGCCAAGATTCGGCCAGACTCCTCACAGATACGCAGTATTTT.

V usage is TRBV4-1 and J usage is TRBJ2-5, with D maybe TRBD2 (6 bases). CDR3 length equals 16 residues. Germline CDR1 reads MGHRA; CDR2 reads YSYEKL. Trimming took off 4 bases at V and 5 bases at J, with 20 bases between the two ends. CDR3 DNA sequence: TGCGCCAGCAGCCGCTCGTTGACGGGGGTAGGGGAGACCCAGTACTTC. This encodes CASSRSLTGVGETQYF.

The sample holds one count of this clone. V gene TRBV18 combines with J gene TRBJ1-5; D uncertain. Trimming took 3 bases from V and 4 from J, leaving 13 bases between them. CDR3 length: 15 residues. Germline V gene data show CDR1 as KGHSH and CDR2 as LQKENI. The CDR3 loop is CASSPVGRTNQPQHF. In nucleotides, the CDR3 is TGTGCCAGCTCACCCGTAGGCCGGACGAATCAGCCCCAGCATTTT.

The chain employs TRBV11-2 and TRBJ2-3; TRBD2 agrees at 14 bases. With 5 bases clipped from V and 4 bases from J, the junction kept 14 bases outside the gene matches. The germline V gene has CDR1 SGHAT and CDR2 FQNNGV. The CDR3 has 19 residues. The CDR3: CASSRGTSGSILPADTQYF. DNA for the CDR3: TGTGCCAGCAGCCGCGGGACTAGCGGGAGCATCTTGCCGGCAGATACGCAGTATTTT.

This chain uses TRBV9 with TRBJ2-7; possible D gene TRBD1, 5 bases. This CDR3 has 17 amino acids. The germline CDR1 and CDR2 sequences are SGDLS and YYNGEE. Trimming pared 2 bases from V and 4 bases from J, leaving 22 bases between. Written as DNA, the CDR3 is TGTGCCAGCAGCGTCTCATTAGACAGATATGGAGATTACGAGCAGTACTTC. Its translation is CASSVSLDRYGDYEQYF. The full variable domain, its missing parts supplied by reference TRBV9 and TRBJ2-7, is DSGVTQTPKHLITATGQRVTLRCSPRSGDLSVYWYQQSLDQGLQFLIQYYNGEERAKGNILERFSAQQFPDLHSELNLSSLELGDSALYFCASSVSLDRYGDYEQYFGPGTRLTVT.

As regards this clone: This same CDR3 is encoded by further DNA sequences in the sample. The V and J genes are TRBV29-1 and TRBJ2-3, with 11 bases aligning to TRBD2. Germline CDR1 SQVTM, CDR2 ANQGSEA. J was trimmed by 0 bases and V by 7 bases; bases with no gene match: 3. The CDR3 is 14 residues long. CDR3 in amino acids: CSARTSGSTDTQYF. In DNA, the CDR3 is TGCAGCGCTAGGACTAGCGGGAGCACAGATACGCAGTATTTT.

This clone was recorded only once. Distinct nucleotide sequences in the sample also encode this CDR3. This chain joins TRBV6-5 and TRBJ1-1; D is possibly TRBD1 (5 bases). V dropped 5 bases and J dropped 2 bases, with 9 bases sitting between them. Germline assignment: CDR1 MNHEY and CDR2 SVGAGI. The CDR3 runs 13 residues. CDR3 nucleotides: TGTGCCAGCAGTGCCCAGGGTAACACTGAAGCTTTCTTT. This encodes CASSAQGNTEAFF.

The chain employs TRBV7-6 and TRBJ1-1; a possible D gene is TRBD1 (5 bases). With 4 bases removed from V and 1 base from J, the gap between germline ends came to 10 bases. Germline V gene data show CDR1 as SGHVS and CDR2 as FNYEAQ. The CDR3 contains 14 residues. CDR3 region: CASSSGTGNTEAFF. DNA of the CDR3: TGTGCCAGCAGCTCCGGGACGGGGAACACTGAAGCTTTCTTT. Supplemented by reference TRBV7-6 and TRBJ1-1, the full variable domain reads GAGVSQSPRYKVTKRGQDVALRCDPISGHVSLYWYRQALGQGPEFLTYFNYEAQQDKSGLPNDRFSAERPEGSISTLTIQRTEQRDSAMYRCASSSGTGNTEAFFGQGTRLTVV.